Listed here is a single TCR beta chain. These data come from a study of T cell changes during pregnancy in multiple sclerosis. Produced via immunoSEQ multiplex PCR; TCRdb's table is partial and in-frame only. The table has about 46,000 clones, around 93% seen once; the top ten hold 3.9%. The CDR3 has 15 residues. CDR1 is SGHTA and CDR2 is FQGNSA in the germline V gene. With 7 bases clipped from V and 1 base from J, the junction kept 6 bases outside the gene matches. This sequence originates from a female donor with multiple sclerosis, enrolled in a pregnancy study. The starting material was CD8+ T cells from peripheral blood mononuclear cells, obtained after pregnancy. The V call is TRBV7-2, the J call TRBJ1-2; 10 positions match TRBD1. CDR3 coding DNA: TGTGCCAGCAATAACGACAGGGGGCGTAACTATGGCTACACCTTC. It codes for CASNNDRGRNYGYTF. Full variable domain (outside the CDR3, taken from reference TRBV7-2 and TRBJ1-2): GAGVSQSPSNKVTEKGKDVELRCDPISGHTALYWYRQSLGQGLEFLIYFQGNSAPDKSGLPSDRFSAERTGGSVSTLTIQRTQQEDSAVYLCASNNDRGRNYGYTFGSGTRLTVV.